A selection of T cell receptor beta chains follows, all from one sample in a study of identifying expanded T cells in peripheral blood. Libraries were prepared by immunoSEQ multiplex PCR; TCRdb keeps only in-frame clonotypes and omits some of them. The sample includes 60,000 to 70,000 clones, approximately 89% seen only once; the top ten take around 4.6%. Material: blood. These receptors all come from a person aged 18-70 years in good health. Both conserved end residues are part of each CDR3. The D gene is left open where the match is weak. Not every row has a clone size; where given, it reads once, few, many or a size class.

CDR3 protein: CASSPGQMNTEAFF; CDR3 DNA: TGTGCCAGCAGTCCTGGACAGATGAACACTGAAGCTTTCTTT; J gene: TRBJ1-1; CDR3 length: 14; V gene: TRBV27; D gene: NA; clone size: once
CDR3 protein: CASSELGEQYF; CDR3 DNA: TGTGCCAGCAGTGAACTTGGCGAGCAGTACTTC; J gene: TRBJ2-7; CDR3 length: 11; V gene: TRBV2; D gene: NA; clone size: NA
CDR3 protein: CASSPAVGQFGNTIYF; CDR3 DNA: TGCGCCAGCAGCCCCGCGGTTGGACAGTTTGGAAACACCATATATTTT; J gene: TRBJ1-3; CDR3 length: 16; V gene: TRBV4-3; D gene: NA; clone size: NA
CDR3 protein: CASSPRRGSQYEQYF; CDR3 DNA: TGTGCCAGCAGCCCCCGACGGGGCTCACAGTACGAGCAGTACTTC; J gene: TRBJ2-7; CDR3 length: 15; V gene: TRBV5-4; D gene: NA; clone size: NA
CDR3 protein: CASSDPTSETQYF; CDR3 DNA: TGCGCCAGCAGTGACCCTACTTCGGAGACCCAGTACTTC; J gene: TRBJ2-5; CDR3 length: 13; V gene: TRBV10-1; D gene: NA; clone size: NA
CDR3 protein: CAIGSGRNTGELFF; CDR3 DNA: TGTGCCATCGGGAGCGGGCGGAACACCGGGGAGCTGTTTTTT; J gene: TRBJ2-2; CDR3 length: 14; V gene: TRBV28; D gene: NA; clone size: NA
CDR3 protein: CASSDGAGAGELFF; CDR3 DNA: TGTGCCAGCAGTGACGGGGCGGGAGCCGGGGAGCTGTTTTTT; J gene: TRBJ2-2; CDR3 length: 14; V gene: TRBV6-4; D gene: TRBD2; clone size: few
CDR3 protein: CASSEGKGFGQETQYF; CDR3 DNA: TGTGCCAGCAGTGAGGGAAAGGGGTTTGGGCAAGAGACCCAGTACTTC; J gene: TRBJ2-5; CDR3 length: 16; V gene: TRBV2; D gene: NA; clone size: NA
CDR3 protein: CASSEGYGYTF; CDR3 DNA: TGTGCCAGCAGTGAGGGCTATGGCTACACCTTC; J gene: TRBJ1-2; CDR3 length: 11; V gene: TRBV2; D gene: NA; clone size: NA
CDR3 protein: CASSHLDRGYEQYF; CDR3 DNA: TGTGCCAGCAGCCATCTGGACAGGGGCTACGAGCAGTACTTC; J gene: TRBJ2-7; CDR3 length: 14; V gene: TRBV14; D gene: TRBD1; clone size: NA
CDR3 protein: CASSFSVHNTGELFF; CDR3 DNA: TGTGCCAGCAGTTTTTCGGTCCACAACACCGGGGAGCTGTTTTTT; J gene: TRBJ2-2; CDR3 length: 15; V gene: TRBV28; D gene: NA; clone size: NA
CDR3 protein: CASSIIGGNQPQHF; CDR3 DNA: TGTGCCAGTAGTATAATAGGGGGCAATCAGCCCCAGCATTTT; J gene: TRBJ1-5; CDR3 length: 14; V gene: TRBV19; D gene: NA; clone size: NA
CDR3 protein: CASSRGLGSAGELFF; CDR3 DNA: TGTGCCAGCAGCCGGGGACTAGGTTCGGCCGGGGAGCTGTTTTTT; J gene: TRBJ2-2; CDR3 length: 15; V gene: TRBV5-8; D gene: TRBD2; clone size: NA
CDR3 protein: CASSLRGTSGNNEQFF; CDR3 DNA: TGTGCCAGCAGCCTACGGGGGACTAGCGGGAATAATGAGCAGTTCTTC; J gene: TRBJ2-1; CDR3 length: 16; V gene: TRBV6-4; D gene: TRBD2; clone size: few
CDR3 protein: CSVETGGSTDTQYF; CDR3 DNA: TGCAGCGTTGAAACAGGGGGAAGCACAGATACGCAGTATTTT; J gene: TRBJ2-3; CDR3 length: 14; V gene: TRBV29-1; D gene: TRBD1; clone size: NA
CDR3 protein: CASSITANTGELFF; CDR3 DNA: TGTGCCAGTAGTATAACTGCGAACACCGGGGAGCTGTTTTTT; J gene: TRBJ2-2; CDR3 length: 14; V gene: TRBV19; D gene: NA; clone size: NA
CDR3 protein: CASSYASGVQETQYF; CDR3 DNA: TGTGCCAGCAGTTACGCTTCAGGAGTCCAAGAGACCCAGTACTTC; J gene: TRBJ2-5; CDR3 length: 15; V gene: TRBV6-6; D gene: NA; clone size: NA
CDR3 protein: CASSLLGEGVETQYF; CDR3 DNA: TGTGCCAGCAGTCTCCTAGGTGAGGGTGTTGAGACCCAGTACTTC; J gene: TRBJ2-5; CDR3 length: 15; V gene: TRBV2; D gene: NA; clone size: once
CDR3 protein: CASSAQSTGSYGYTF; CDR3 DNA: TGTGCCAGCAGTGCCCAATCGACAGGGAGCTATGGCTACACCTTC; J gene: TRBJ1-2; CDR3 length: 15; V gene: TRBV6-1; D gene: TRBD1; clone size: once
CDR3 protein: CATSRGGGSTEAFF; CDR3 DNA: TGTGCCACCAGCAGGGGGGGAGGGTCCACTGAAGCTTTCTTT; J gene: TRBJ1-1; CDR3 length: 14; V gene: TRBV15; D gene: NA; clone size: NA
CDR3 protein: CASRWGTGGQAFF; CDR3 DNA: TGTGCCAGCAGGTGGGGGACAGGGGGCCAAGCTTTCTTT; J gene: TRBJ1-1; CDR3 length: 13; V gene: TRBV7-2; D gene: TRBD1; clone size: NA
CDR3 protein: CASSFLRTPATGELFF; CDR3 DNA: TGTGCCAGCAGTTTTTTGCGGACTCCTGCCACCGGGGAGCTGTTTTTT; J gene: TRBJ2-2; CDR3 length: 16; V gene: TRBV28; D gene: NA; clone size: NA